The subject of this entry is one T cell receptor beta chain. V dropped 3 bases and J dropped 3; count of bases not matched to a gene: 7. The CDR3 contains 15 residues. Germline V gene sequence: CDR1 SGHDN, CDR2 FVKESK. The data are from a study of blood T cell repertoires in COVID-19. Background on the study: Sites across the United States, Italy and Spain contributed samples from acute and convalescent COVID-19.

In the original processing: Researchers report that nucleated cell counts were estimated from reference gene primer amplification. The method was immunoSEQ multiplex PCR; TCRdb's version includes in-frame clones alone and lacks a portion of them. V and J calls and clone size are those listed in that table; D and trimming were worked out from the DNA. The sample includes about 170,000 clones, about nine tenths of them seen just once. The chain employs TRBV14 and TRBJ1-1; the match to TRBD1 covers 7 bases. Sequencing used peripheral blood. The receptor comes from a man between 18 and 35 years old with COVID-19, enrolled during active disease. The CDR3 nucleotides are TGTGCCAGCAGCCATTCACAACAGGGGCACACTGAAGCTTTCTTT. Its translation is CASSHSQQGHTEAFF.